This is a list of T cell receptor beta chains from one sample in a study of T cell repertoires in cytomegalovirus infection. These TCRs are of unknown antigen specificity. TCRdb recomputed calls from the reads with MiXCR, one row per CDR3 protein. The data hold roughly 340,000 distinct CDR3 sequences, with under 35% observed a single time. The starting material was cultured PBMCs, obtained from culture after CMV antigen stimulation. The receptors were gathered from a human donor in good health (CMV status not recorded). Some clones in this sample may be carry-over from other donors' samples. Each CDR3 is given with its conserved first and last residue. The order of the fields is CDR3 protein, CDR3 DNA, clone size, V gene, J gene, D gene. The D gene is left open where the match is weak. Not every row has a clone size; where given, it reads once, few, many or a size class.

CATSQGQFSREPQHF	TGTGCCACCAGCCAGGGACAGTTCTCTAGGGAGCCCCAGCATTTT	few	TRBV15	TRBJ1-5	TRBD1
CASSPVSPAGFNSPLHF	TGTGCCAGCAGCCCCGTGAGTCCCGCAGGGTTTAATTCACCCCTCCACTTT	few	TRBV7-8	TRBJ1-6	-
CASSFRDRVTDTQYF	TGTGCCAGCAGTTTTAGAGACAGAGTCACAGATACGCAGTATTTT	-	TRBV12-3/TRBV12-4	TRBJ2-3	-
CATSSPGKGGLGEKLFF	TGTGCCACCAGCAGTCCCGGAAAAGGGGGTTTAGGTGAAAAACTGTTTTTT	few	TRBV15	TRBJ1-4	-
CSAKTGTRIQETQYF	TGCAGTGCTAAAACCGGGACTAGGATCCAAGAGACCCAGTACTTC	-	TRBV20-1	TRBJ2-5	TRBD2
CASSRWTHQPQHF	TGTGCCAGCAGCCGATGGACCCACCAGCCCCAGCATTTT	few	TRBV27	TRBJ1-5	-
CASSLVRGDEQFF	TGTGCCAGCAGCTTGGTCCGAGGCGATGAGCAGTTCTTC	-	TRBV5-6	TRBJ2-1	-
CASLRWGSGANVLTF	TGTGCCAGTCTCCGGTGGGGCTCTGGGGCCAACGTCCTGACTTTC	-	TRBV6-1	TRBJ2-6	-
CASSLGLAGEDSSYEQYF	TGTGCCAGCAGCCTCGGACTAGCGGGGGAAGATAGCTCCTACGAGCAGTACTTC	-	TRBV7-6	TRBJ2-7	TRBD2
CASSSPDSRTQYF	TGTGCCAGCAGCTCCCCGGACTCTCGGACCCAGTACTTC	many	TRBV7-6	TRBJ2-5	-
CASTLGGSSYNSPLHF	TGTGCCAGCACTCTCGGCGGTAGCTCCTATAATTCACCCCTCCACTTT	-	TRBV12-3/TRBV12-4	TRBJ1-6	-
CASSPDRGRYRGEQYF	TGCGCCAGCAGCCCCGACCGAGGCCGATATCGAGGCGAGCAGTACTTC	-	TRBV4-1	TRBJ2-7	-
CASSLVSSDTQYF	TGTGCCAGCAGCTTAGTTAGCTCGGATACGCAGTATTTT	few	TRBV7-2	TRBJ2-3	-
CASSPGTIENYEQYF	TGTGCCAGCAGCCCGGGGACCATCGAGAACTACGAGCAGTACTTC	many	TRBV28	TRBJ2-7	-
CASSLEASGAIEQFF	TGTGCCAGCAGCTTAGAGGCTAGCGGGGCCATTGAGCAGTTCTTC	many	TRBV11-2	TRBJ2-1	TRBD2
CATSDLSASRTDTQYF	TGTGCCACCAGTGACCTCAGTGCGAGTCGCACAGATACGCAGTATTTT	few	TRBV24-1	TRBJ2-3	-
CASSPTTNSNQPQHF	TGTGCCAGCTCACCAACGACAAATAGCAATCAGCCCCAGCATTTT	-	TRBV18	TRBJ1-5	-
CAIRPGYNSPLHF	TGTGCCATCAGACCAGGTTATAATTCACCCCTCCACTTT	few	TRBV10-3	TRBJ1-6	-
CASRFSGVRTGNTIYF	TGTGCCAGCAGATTTTCGGGGGTGAGGACTGGAAACACCATATATTTT	-	TRBV2	TRBJ1-3	-
CASSPADVSNYGYTF	TGTGCCAGCAGCCCTGCCGACGTTAGTAACTATGGCTACACCTTC	-	TRBV7-2	TRBJ1-2	-
CASSTGGRNEAFF	TGTGCCAGCAGTACAGGGGGGAGGAATGAAGCTTTCTTT	few	TRBV6-5	TRBJ1-1	TRBD1
CASSYSSGAYNEQFF	TGTGCCAGCAGTTACTCTAGCGGGGCTTACAATGAGCAGTTCTTC	-	TRBV6-8	TRBJ2-1	TRBD2
CSARRAAVNYGYTF	TGCAGTGCTAGAAGGGCGGCTGTTAACTATGGCTACACCTTC	-	TRBV20-1	TRBJ1-2	-
CATSRAGQQGAGETQYF	TGTGCCACCAGCAGAGCAGGGCAACAGGGGGCTGGTGAGACCCAGTACTTC	-	TRBV15	TRBJ2-5	TRBD1
CASSKGREGQGQEQFF	TGTGCCAGCTCCAAAGGGCGGGAGGGCCAGGGGCAAGAGCAGTTCTTC	-	TRBV28	TRBJ2-1	TRBD2
CSARGQGLNEKLFF	TGCAGTGCTAGAGGACAAGGACTTAATGAAAAACTGTTTTTT	-	TRBV20-1	TRBJ1-4	-
CASSLAIPGGNTEAFF	TGTGCCAGCAGCTTAGCCATCCCAGGGGGGAACACTGAAGCTTTCTTT	-	TRBV7-8	TRBJ1-1	TRBD1
CATSIPAGGTDTQYF	TGTGCCACCAGTATACCAGCGGGCGGCACAGATACGCAGTATTTT	few	TRBV24-1	TRBJ2-3	-
CASSVSTGQNSPLHF	TGTGCCAGCAGCGTTTCGACAGGGCAAAATTCACCCCTCCACTTT	many	TRBV7-2	TRBJ1-6	TRBD1
CASSLPEGGYQETQYF	TGTGCCAGCAGCTTACCCGAGGGCGGCTACCAAGAGACCCAGTACTTC	-	TRBV7-8	TRBJ2-5	-
CASSFRTRFYEQYF	TGTGCCAGCAGCTTCAGGACCCGCTTCTACGAGCAGTACTTC	-	TRBV7-9	TRBJ2-7	-
CASSPRESAEAFF	TGTGCCAGCAGTCCGAGAGAGTCGGCTGAAGCTTTCTTT	-	TRBV27	TRBJ1-1	-
CASSLDASRDTQYF	TGCGCCAGCAGCTTGGATGCCTCCCGTGATACGCAGTATTTT	few	TRBV5-1	TRBJ2-3	-
CASSYRNEQFF	TGTGCCAGCAGCTACAGAAATGAGCAGTTCTTC	many	TRBV7-2	TRBJ2-1	-